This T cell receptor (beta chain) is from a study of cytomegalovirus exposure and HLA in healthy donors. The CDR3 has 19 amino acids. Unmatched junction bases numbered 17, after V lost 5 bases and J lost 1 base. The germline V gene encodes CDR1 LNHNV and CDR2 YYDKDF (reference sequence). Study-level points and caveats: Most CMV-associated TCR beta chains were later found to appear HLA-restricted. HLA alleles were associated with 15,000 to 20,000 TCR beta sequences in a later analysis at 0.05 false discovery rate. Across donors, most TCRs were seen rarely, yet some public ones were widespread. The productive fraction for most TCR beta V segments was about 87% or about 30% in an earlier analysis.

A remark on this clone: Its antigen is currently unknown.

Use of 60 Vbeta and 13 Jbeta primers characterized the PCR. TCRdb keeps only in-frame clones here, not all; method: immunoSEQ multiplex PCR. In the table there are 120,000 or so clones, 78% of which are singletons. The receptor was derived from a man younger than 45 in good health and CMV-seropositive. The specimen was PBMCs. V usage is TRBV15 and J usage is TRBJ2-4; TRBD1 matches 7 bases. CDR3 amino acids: CATSRYLQVGQDAKNIQYF. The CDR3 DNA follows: TGTGCCACCAGCCGTTACCTCCAGGTCGGACAGGATGCCAAAAACATTCAGTACTTC.